This T cell receptor beta chain originates from a study of PD-L1 blockade in urothelial cancer. With V trimmed by 0 bases and J by 4 bases, 7 bases remained unmatched. CDR3 length: 17 residues. The V gene's germline CDR1 is SGHTA and CDR2 FQGNSA. The data were produced by immunoSEQ multiplex PCR, yet TCRdb's version contains in-frame clones alone and is incomplete. The sample carries about 20,000 clones, almost 90% recorded once. This chain uses TRBV7-2 with TRBJ2-5; 11 nucleotides align to TRBD2. The sequence derives from a man in his fifties or sixties with urothelial cancer. The sample was PBMCs, taken around atezolizumab (anti-PD-L1) treatment. CDR3 sequence (DNA): TGTGCCAGCAGCTTAGCGGGGGTAGCGGGAGGGTTAGAGACCCAGTACTTC. Encoded protein: CASSLAGVAGGLETQYF.